Listed here are 32 T cell receptor beta chains from one sample, sequenced in a study of memory CD4+ T cells and cytomegalovirus serostatus. Data came from immunoSEQ multiplex PCR; TCRdb stores just in-frame clones and leaves some out. The sample shows about 60,000 clones, approximately 77% of them seen only once. Single viable CD3+CD4+CD8-CD45RO+ cells were sorted as the memory CD4+ T cells. Sequencing was carried out using memory CD4+ T cells from blood. The receptors were gathered from an adult in good health and CMV-seronegative.

The chain uses TRBV4-3 and TRBJ1-1; D may be TRBD1 (6 bases). CDR1 and CDR2 from the germline V gene are LGHNA and YSLEER. V was trimmed by 4 bases and J by 7 bases, leaving 13 bases between them. This CDR3 spans 13 amino acids. The CDR3 sequence is CASSRVAGVEAFF. The CDR3 DNA sequence: TGCGCCAGCAGCCGCGTTGCAGGGGTTGAAGCTTTCTTT.

V and J are TRBV27 and TRBJ2-7; a weak D match, TRBD1 (8 bases). CDR3 length: 15 residues. V lost 5 bases and J lost 2, with 16 bases in between. The germline CDR1 and CDR2 sequences are MNHEY and SMNVEV (reference sequence). CDR3 protein: CASSGRAGGTYEQYF. CDR3 DNA sequence: TGTGCCAGCAGTGGGAGGGCAGGGGGCACCTACGAGCAGTACTTC.

The chain links TRBV6-4 to TRBJ2-7; D assignment may be TRBD1 or TRBD2 (5 bases each). The germline V and J ends were trimmed by 5 bases and 5 bases, with 13 bases remaining between them. The V gene's germline CDR1 is MRHNA and CDR2 SNTAGT. This CDR3 has 13 amino acids. In DNA form, the CDR3 reads TGTGCCAGCAGTCGGGGCTTCCTACACGAGCAGTACTTC. Translating gives CASSRGFLHEQYF.

The CDR3 DNA reads TGTGCCAGCAGACAGGTGAACACTGAAGCTTTCTTT. Amino acid sequence: CASRQVNTEAFF. This chain joins TRBV28 and TRBJ1-1; TRBD1 might be the D (5 bases). CDR1 is MDHEN, CDR2 SYDVKM, per germline. V lost 6 bases and J lost 0, with 5 bases in between. The CDR3 sequence is 12 residues long.

The chain has TRBV5-1 and TRBJ2-1; D may correspond to TRBD1 or TRBD2 (5 bases each). The CDR3 has 15 amino acids. Germline lookup yields CDR1 SGHRS and CDR2 YFSETQ. The V and J ends lost 2 bases and 4 bases respectively, with 13 bases between them. CDR3 protein: CASSFTGQSYNEQFF. Written as DNA, the CDR3 is TGCGCCAGCAGCTTTACGGGGCAGAGTTACAATGAGCAGTTCTTC.

The V call is TRBV27, the J call TRBJ1-1, with D possibly TRBD1 on 6 matching bases. Germline CDR1 and CDR2: MNHEY and SMNVEV (reference sequence). The germline V and J ends were trimmed by 0 bases and 11 bases, with 19 bases remaining between them. This CDR3 comprises 15 residues. The CDR3 region has the DNA TGTGCCAGCAGTTTATCCCCCGGACAGTCGTCGGGGGCTTTCTTT. Translated, it gives CASSLSPGQSSGAFF.

This clone was observed a few times. The chain recombines TRBV29-1 with TRBJ1-1; a weak D match, TRBD1 (6 bases). This CDR3 region has 13 residues. Germline V lookup: CDR1 SQVTM, CDR2 ANQGSEA. Trimming cost V 3 bases and J 0 bases, with 8 bases left between them. The CDR3: CSVDGQLNTEAFF. CDR3 coding DNA: TGCAGCGTTGACGGACAGCTGAACACTGAAGCTTTCTTT.

V gene TRBV18 combines with J gene TRBJ2-3, with 7 bases lining up with TRBD1. The length of the CDR3 is 14 residues. Per the germline V gene, CDR1 is KGHSH and CDR2 is LQKENI. The V gene end was trimmed by 8 bases and the J gene end by 3 bases; junction bases not matched to a gene: 8. CDR3 sequence (DNA): TGTGCCAGCAGCCGGGACAGAGTTACAGATACGCAGTATTTT. Encoded protein: CASSRDRVTDTQYF.

The chain recombines TRBV19 with TRBJ2-5, with unresolved D. V lost 5 bases and J 1 base, leaving 20 bases between the germline ends. The CDR3 loop spans 17 amino acids. CDR1 is LNHDA and CDR2 is SQIVND in the germline V gene (reference sequence). In nucleotides, the CDR3 is TGTGCCAGTAGTTCTCGCCCAGGCGGCCGACCCCAAGAGACCCAGTACTTC. This codes for CASSSRPGGRPQETQYF.

This clone has a single count. The gene calls are TRBV29-1 and TRBJ2-5; 9 bases map to TRBD2. Trimming took 8 bases from V and 4 from J; bases not matched to a gene: 14. The CDR3 spans 15 residues. CDR1 is SQVTM, CDR2 ANQGSEA, per germline. CDR3 nucleotide sequence: TGCAGCACCGGTCCCCTAGCGGGGTTGGGAGAGACCCAGTACTTC. Translating it yields CSTGPLAGLGETQYF.

V usage is TRBV11-3 and J usage is TRBJ2-7; no firm D call. The CDR3 contains 13 residues. Trimming shortened V by 4 bases and J by 3 bases, and 10 bases separated the two germline ends. Germline loops: CDR1 SGHNT, CDR2 YENEEA. CDR3: CASSSNAGYEQYF. CDR3 nucleotides: TGTGCCAGCAGCTCAAATGCAGGCTACGAGCAGTACTTC.

Regarding this clone: Relative to the germline gene, one junction end is altered; a read error may explain this. The chain links TRBV7-7 to TRBJ1-1; D unresolved. CDR3 size: 13 residues. Germline assignment: CDR1 SSHAT and CDR2 FNYEAQ (reference sequence). The CDR3: CASSEDANTEAFF. The CDR3 region has the DNA TGTGCTAGCAGCGAAGACGCGAACACTGAAGCTTTCTTT.

V usage is TRBV27 and J usage is TRBJ1-2; D is unresolved. CDR3 length: 13 amino acids. The germline CDR1 and CDR2 sequences are MNHEY and SMNVEV (reference sequence). The V end was cut by 0 bases, the J end by 5 bases, with 7 bases between. CDR3 nucleotide sequence: TGTGCCAGCAGTTTATCGGTCGGTTATGGCTACACCTTC. This codes for CASSLSVGYGYTF.

The chain employs TRBV6-1 and TRBJ1-5; the D is unclear. CDR3 length equals 14 residues. Per germline, CDR1 MNHNS and CDR2 SASEGT. V lost 2 bases to trimming and J lost 2 bases, with 7 bases between them. The CDR3 DNA follows: TGTGCCAGCAGTGAACAGCTTGGCAATCAGCCCCAGCATTTT. The encoded protein is CASSEQLGNQPQHF.

This sequence joins TRBV15 and TRBJ1-2; D ambiguous. V was trimmed by 3 bases and J by 0 bases, leaving 8 bases between them. The CDR3 runs to 14 residues. The germline gives CDR1 LNHNV, CDR2 YYDKDF (reference sequence). CDR3 coding DNA: TGTGCCACCAGCAGGGCTAACTCTAACTATGGCTACACCTTC. This codes for CATSRANSNYGYTF.

This chain joins TRBV18 and TRBJ1-1, with D perhaps matching TRBD1 (6 bases). This CDR3 is built from 13 residues. V was pared by 3 bases and J by 7 bases, with 12 bases between. CDR1 and CDR2 from the germline V gene are KGHSH and LQKENI. The CDR3 nucleotides read TGTGCCAGCTCACCGTCGGGGGCTAGTGAAGCTTTCTTT. Translating gives CASSPSGASEAFF.

V gene TRBV18 combines with J gene TRBJ2-3, with 11 bases matching TRBD2. The germline gives CDR1 KGHSH, CDR2 LQKENI. There are 16 residues in the CDR3. After removal of 6 bases from V and 1 base from J, the junction contained 6 bases not matched to a gene. The CDR3 spells CASSPRLAGRTDTQYF. The CDR3 region has the DNA TGTGCCAGCTCCCCCCGACTAGCGGGACGCACAGATACGCAGTATTTT. The variable domain in full, with the rest retrieved from reference TRBV18 and TRBJ2-3, is NAGVMQNPRHLVRRRGQEARLRCSPMKGHSHVYWYRQLPEEGLKFMVYLQKENIIDESGMPKERFSAEFPKEGPSILRIQQVVRGDSAAYFCASSPRLAGRTDTQYFGPGTRLTVL.

In this sample, this clone turned up once. V is TRBV5-1 and J is TRBJ2-7; the match to TRBD1 covers 7 bases. The CDR3 extends over 13 amino acids. Germline values: CDR1 SGHRS, CDR2 YFSETQ. After removal of 3 bases from V and 4 bases from J, the junction contained 4 bases not matched to a gene. The CDR3 spells CASSSRDRYEQYF. The CDR3 region has the DNA TGCGCCAGCAGCTCCCGGGACAGATACGAGCAGTACTTC.

The chain recombines TRBV5-6 with TRBJ1-1; D is unclear. The CDR3 consists of 14 residues. CDR1 is SGHDT and CDR2 is YYEEEE in the germline V gene. V gave up 2 bases and J gave up 3 bases, with 11 bases separating them. The CDR3 DNA reads as TGTGCCAGCAGCTTATTTGCGCGATACACTGAAGCTTTCTTT. Translating it yields CASSLFARYTEAFF.

The chain recombines TRBV19 with TRBJ2-1, with 8 positions matching TRBD2. Germline V lookup: CDR1 LNHDA, CDR2 SQIVND (reference sequence). The CDR3 is 17 residues long. The ends lost 5 bases at V and 2 bases at J; junction bases unmatched: 11. The CDR3 loop is CASSLSGGRTAYNEQFF. CDR3 nucleotides: TGTGCCAGTAGTCTTTCCGGCGGGAGGACGGCCTACAATGAGCAGTTCTTC.

The V call is TRBV5-1, the J call TRBJ2-7; possible D gene TRBD2, 5 bases. V was clipped by 4 bases and J by 6 bases, with 11 bases between them. Germline V gene lookup returns CDR1 SGHRS and CDR2 YFSETQ. The CDR3 runs 12 residues. The CDR3 protein is CASSQDWSEQYF. CDR3 DNA: TGCGCCAGCAGCCAGGACTGGTCCGAGCAGTACTTC.

The chain couples TRBV25-1 to TRBJ1-1, with D maybe TRBD1 (6 bases). V lost 1 base to trimming and J lost 3 bases, with 15 bases between them. The CDR3 consists of 16 residues. CDR1 is MGHDK, CDR2 SYGVNS, per germline. CDR3 in DNA: TGTGCCAGCAGTGAATTAGGGAGGGGGAAGTACACTGAAGCTTTCTTT. It encodes CASSELGRGKYTEAFF.

This clone has just one count. CDR3 sequence: CAWSGGTSVNEQYF. For the CDR3, the DNA is TGTGCCTGGAGTGGGGGGACTAGCGTCAACGAGCAGTACTTC. This chain joins TRBV30 and TRBJ2-7, with 10 bases matching TRBD2. V dropped 1 base and J dropped 5; count of bases not matched to a gene: 5. The CDR3 has 14 amino acids. From germline, CDR1 is GTSNPN and CDR2 SVGIG (reference sequence).

The chain combines TRBV5-6 with TRBJ2-3; D is ambiguous. There are 16 residues in the CDR3. Deletions cut 0 bases from V and 6 bases from J, with 17 bases between. Germline V gene sequence: CDR1 SGHDT, CDR2 YYEEEE. The CDR3 DNA follows: TGTGCCAGCAGCTTGGCTTCCTTGTTCATTGGGGATACGCAGTATTTT. Translating it yields CASSLASLFIGDTQYF.

This rearrangement joins TRBV7-2 to TRBJ2-7, with D perhaps matching TRBD2 (7 bases). The CDR3 totals 14 residues. Germline values: CDR1 SGHTA, CDR2 FQGNSA. V was trimmed by 1 base and J by 4 bases, leaving 11 bases between them. CDR3 sequence reads: CASSLGGGPYEQYF. CDR3 DNA: TGTGCCAGCAGCTTAGGGGGGGGGCCTTACGAGCAGTACTTC. The full variable domain, rest sourced from reference TRBV7-2 and TRBJ2-7, is GAGVSQSPSNKVTEKGKDVELRCDPISGHTALYWYRQSLGQGLEFLIYFQGNSAPDKSGLPSDRFSAERTGGSVSTLTIQRTQQEDSAVYLCASSLGGGPYEQYFGPGTRLTVT.

The chain couples TRBV7-9 to TRBJ1-2; weak D call: TRBD1 (5 bases). CDR1 is SEHNR, CDR2 FQNEAQ, per germline (reference sequence). V lost 5 bases, J lost 4 bases, and 20 bases lay in between. There are 16 residues in the CDR3. The CDR3 here is CASSTRGGRAVYGYTF. The CDR3 nucleotides are TGTGCCAGCAGCACAAGGGGTGGCAGGGCCGTCTATGGCTACACCTTC.

The rearrangement joins TRBV11-2 to TRBJ1-2, with 7 positions matching TRBD1. Germline loops: CDR1 SGHAT, CDR2 FQNNGV. The CDR3 totals 15 residues. Trimming removed 5 bases from V and 1 base from J; junction bases left unmatched: 7. CDR3 in DNA: TGTGCCAGCAGCCGACTGACAGGGATTAACTATGGCTACACCTTC. This encodes CASSRLTGINYGYTF.

The rearrangement links TRBV5-4 to TRBJ2-2; D gene unclear. Germline V CDR1 and CDR2: SGHNT, YYREEE (reference sequence). The CDR3 has 14 amino acids. V lost 1 base to trimming and J lost 2 bases, with 6 bases between them. The CDR3 sequence: CASSLKTNTGELFF. The CDR3 bases are TGTGCCAGCAGCTTGAAGACTAACACCGGGGAGCTGTTTTTT.

This sequence joins TRBV7-9 and TRBJ1-4, with 9 positions matching TRBD1. CDR3 length: 14 amino acids. J gave up 8 bases and V 4 bases, and 5 bases lay outside the gene matches. Germline lookup yields CDR1 SEHNR and CDR2 FQNEAQ (reference sequence). The CDR3 sequence: CASSWTGVGEKLFF. Here the CDR3 DNA reads TGTGCCAGCAGCTGGACAGGGGTCGGGGAAAAACTGTTTTTT.

This chain joins TRBV10-1 and TRBJ2-3, with D hard to call. Trimming pared 3 bases from V and 3 bases from J, leaving 10 bases between. The CDR3 runs 14 residues. The germline gives CDR1 WNHNN, CDR2 SYGVQD (reference sequence). The CDR3 spells CASSETLRTDTQYF. The CDR3 coding sequence is TGCGCCAGCAGTGAAACCCTCCGAACAGATACGCAGTATTTT.

The chain recombines TRBV12-5 with TRBJ2-5; D tentatively fits TRBD1 or TRBD2 (5 bases each). The CDR3 runs 17 residues. Deletions cut 9 bases from V and 2 bases from J, with 25 bases between. Germline values: CDR1 LGHNT, CDR2 FRNRAP. In DNA, the CDR3 is TGTGCTAGCTTATCGGGAACTCTAGGGGCCTTACAAGAGACCCAGTACTTC. It codes for CASLSGTLGALQETQYF.

A note on this clone: At one end, the junction sequence differs from germline, possibly due to a read error. The genes are TRBV7-7 and TRBJ2-3, with TRBD2 as a possible D gene (6 bases). Germline-derived CDR1 and CDR2 are SSHAT and FNYEAQ (reference sequence). The CDR3 contains 14 residues. The CDR3 nucleotides read TGTGCTAGCAGCTTGAGTGGGAGGACAGATACGCAGTATTTT. Translated: CASSLSGRTDTQYF.